This T cell receptor (beta chain) originates from a study of T cell repertoires in cytomegalovirus infection. Study as a whole: Signatures in public TCR beta sequences pointed to both CMV infection and matching HLA type. Study-level points and caveats: Individuals carrying CMV plus the relevant HLA were identified by cumulative frequency of public TCR beta families.

The V gene lost 0 bases and the J gene lost 8 bases, with 12 bases spanning the gap. This CDR3 contains 14 residues. CDR1 SGHRS and CDR2 YFSETQ come from the germline V gene. One entry per CDR3 protein, called by TCRdb with MiXCR from the reads. The table lists about 240,000 distinct CDR3 sequences, roughly 6.5% of them singletons. Regarding this clonotype: The antigen remains unidentified.

This TCR came from a human donor in good health (CMV status not recorded). Some clones in this sample may be carry-over from other donors' samples. The sample comprised PBMCs. This chain connects TRBV5-1 to TRBJ2-1; D is perhaps TRBD1 (5 bases). The CDR3 region has the DNA TGCGCCAGCAGCTTGGGGGGCAATTTCGATGAGCAGTTCTTC. Translated: CASSLGGNFDEQFF.